A selection of T cell receptor beta chains follows, all from one sample in a study of blood T cells in healthy people across ages. TCRdb re-analysed the 5' RACE reads in MiXCR, keeping a single row per CDR3 protein. The sample has 780,000 or so distinct CDR3 sequences; roughly 50% are singletons. Source material: blood. The receptor source for this set is an elderly man in good health. CDR3s include the opening cysteine and the closing phenylalanine or tryptophan. D genes are given only for firm matches. Clone size is given for some rows only: seen once, a few or many times, or a class if the clone is expanded.

j_gene,v_gene,abundance,d_gene,len,CDR3aa,CDR3nt
TRBJ2-7,TRBV12-3/TRBV12-4,.,TRBD2,15,CASSLGAGAVYEQYF,TGTGCCAGCAGTTTAGGGGCGGGAGCAGTGTACGAGCAGTACTTC
TRBJ2-3,TRBV6-4,.,TRBD1,15,CASSRDRGMTDTQYF,TGTGCCAGCAGCCGAGACAGGGGGATGACAGATACGCAGTATTTT
TRBJ2-3,TRBV11-2,.,.,16,CASSPRPQGEHRCAYF,TGTGCCAGCAGCCCACGACCCCAGGGTGAGCACAGATGCGCGTATTTT
TRBJ1-1,TRBV5-5,few,TRBD1,14,CASSMTGRDTEAFF,TGTGCCAGCAGCATGACAGGGAGGGACACTGAAGCTTTCTTT
TRBJ2-1,TRBV10-3,few,.,16,CAISESADYSYNEQFF,TGTGCCATCAGTGAGTCGGCGGATTACTCCTACAATGAGCAGTTCTTC
TRBJ2-5,TRBV21-1,.,.,12,CASSKARETQYF,TGTGCCAGCAGCAAAGCGCGAGAGACCCAGTACTTC
TRBJ2-1,TRBV2,.,.,16,CASTDPGGGPYNEQFF,TGTGCCAGCACCGACCCAGGGGGAGGACCCTACAATGAGCAGTTCTTC
TRBJ2-3,TRBV12-3/TRBV12-4,few,.,12,CASSPQGRYAYF,TGTGCCAGCAGTCCCCAGGGCCGATACGCGTATTTT
TRBJ2-7,TRBV18,.,TRBD1,15,CASSLGTGDIYEQYF,TGTGCCAGCTCCCTCGGGACAGGGGATATCTACGAGCAGTACTTC
TRBJ2-3,TRBV7-2,.,.,15,CASNSRRGGTDTQYF,TGTGCCAGCAACTCTCGTAGGGGCGGCACAGATACGCAGTATTTT
TRBJ1-2,TRBV20-1,few,TRBD1,15,CSARDGQAVDYGYTF,TGCAGTGCTAGAGATGGACAGGCGGTTGACTATGGCTACACCTTC
TRBJ2-1,TRBV5-1,.,.,18,CASSLGGRLAGRSNEQFF,TGCGCCAGCAGCTTGGGGGGGCGACTAGCAGGGAGGAGCAATGAGCAGTTCTTC
TRBJ2-1,TRBV20-1,.,TRBD2,16,CSASWGAGTPYNEQFF,TGCAGTGCTAGCTGGGGAGCGGGGACCCCCTACAATGAGCAGTTCTTC
TRBJ2-7,TRBV7-2,few,TRBD1,14,CASSQGDRTYEQYF,TGTGCCAGCAGCCAGGGGGACCGAACCTACGAGCAGTACTTC
TRBJ2-5,TRBV20-1,.,TRBD2,14,CSGILAGGQETQYF,TGCAGTGGGATACTAGCGGGGGGACAAGAGACCCAGTACTTC
TRBJ2-1,TRBV7-3,.,TRBD2,17,CASSLMGASGPDNEQFF,TGTGCCAGCAGCTTAATGGGTGCTAGCGGGCCAGACAATGAGCAGTTCTTC
TRBJ1-2,TRBV5-6,.,.,16,CASSFTRTRPAGGYTF,TGTGCCAGCAGCTTTACCAGGACGCGCCCGGCTGGCGGCTACACCTTC
TRBJ2-1,TRBV7-9,.,TRBD2,14,CASYSLAGAGEQFF,TGTGCCAGTTATAGTCTAGCGGGAGCGGGAGAGCAGTTCTTC
TRBJ1-2,TRBV9,.,.,13,CASSVGRSYGYTF,TGTGCCAGCAGCGTAGGACGGAGCTATGGCTACACCTTC
TRBJ2-7,TRBV10-2,.,TRBD1,15,CASRNVDRGYNEQYF,TGCGCCAGCAGGAACGTGGACAGGGGATACAACGAGCAGTACTTC
TRBJ1-1,TRBV29-1,.,.,12,CSVPREGTEAFF,TGCAGCGTTCCCAGGGAGGGTACTGAAGCTTTCTTT
TRBJ2-3,TRBV5-1,.,.,13,CASSATGTDTQYF,TGCGCCAGCAGCGCCACAGGGACAGATACGCAGTATTTT
TRBJ2-7,TRBV7-9,.,TRBD2,18,CASSRQLAGIPNSYEQYF,TGTGCCAGCAGCCGACAACTAGCGGGGATACCTAACTCCTACGAGCAGTACTTC
TRBJ2-5,TRBV7-2,.,.,15,CASSSLGSSGETQYF,TGTGCCAGCAGCTCCCTCGGGTCGTCGGGCGAGACCCAGTACTTC
TRBJ2-7,TRBV20-1,.,TRBD2,13,CSAQTSGAYEQYF,TGCAGTGCCCAAACTAGCGGGGCCTACGAGCAGTACTTC
TRBJ2-7,TRBV5-1,.,TRBD1,16,CASSLGTGGSTYEQYF,TGCGCCAGCAGCTTGGGCACAGGGGGCTCGACCTACGAGCAGTACTTC
TRBJ2-7,TRBV27,.,.,15,CASSFMASVLGEQYF,TGTGCCAGCAGTTTTATGGCTAGCGTTCTCGGTGAGCAGTACTTC
TRBJ2-5,TRBV27,few,TRBD2,14,CASSLAGGIGTQYF,TGTGCCAGCAGTTTGGCGGGAGGTATTGGGACCCAGTACTTC
TRBJ1-5,TRBV2,.,.,13,CASSETPVGPQHF,TGTGCCAGCAGTGAGACCCCCGTGGGGCCCCAGCATTTT
TRBJ2-7,TRBV6-6,few,TRBD1,15,CASSYSAAGGYEQYF,TGTGCCAGCAGTTACTCCGCGGCAGGGGGCTACGAGCAGTACTTC
TRBJ2-3,TRBV3-1,few,.,15,CASSARDSITDTQYF,TGTGCCAGCAGCGCGCGGGACAGCATCACAGATACGCAGTATTTT
TRBJ1-1,TRBV19,.,TRBD1,14,CASRGQGRPTEAFF,TGTGCCAGTAGAGGACAGGGGCGGCCAACTGAAGCTTTCTTT
TRBJ2-1,TRBV7-3,.,TRBD2,16,CASSLGGAPSYNEQFF,TGTGCCAGCAGCCTCGGGGGGGCCCCGTCCTACAATGAGCAGTTCTTC
TRBJ2-2,TRBV15,.,.,16,CATSREGREVTGELFF,TGTGCCACCAGCAGAGAGGGCAGGGAGGTTACCGGGGAGCTGTTTTTT
TRBJ2-2,TRBV5-1,once,.,17,CASSSPPGSGNTGELFF,TGCGCCAGCAGCTCCCCCCCGGGTAGCGGCAACACCGGGGAGCTGTTTTTT
TRBJ2-2,TRBV20-1,.,.,13,CSLTSTNTGELFF,TGCAGTCTAACGAGCACGAACACCGGGGAGCTGTTTTTT
TRBJ1-2,TRBV12-3/TRBV12-4,once,.,13,CASSDLRLEGYTF,TGTGCCAGCAGTGACCTGAGACTTGAGGGCTACACCTTC
TRBJ2-1,TRBV3-1,.,TRBD2,15,CASSNGRRGSYEQFF,TGTGCCAGCAGCAACGGGAGGAGAGGGTCCTATGAGCAGTTCTTC
TRBJ2-2,TRBV5-4,.,.,13,CASIMVGPGELFF,TGTGCCAGCATCATGGTGGGCCCCGGGGAGCTGTTTTTT
TRBJ2-1,TRBV20-1,.,TRBD2,14,CSARDLAESNEQFF,TGCAGTGCTAGAGACCTAGCGGAGAGCAATGAGCAGTTCTTC
TRBJ2-3,TRBV12-3/TRBV12-4,.,TRBD2,19,CASSFRLAGGTASTDTQYF,TGTGCCAGCAGTTTTCGACTAGCGGGGGGGACAGCTAGCACAGATACGCAGTATTTT